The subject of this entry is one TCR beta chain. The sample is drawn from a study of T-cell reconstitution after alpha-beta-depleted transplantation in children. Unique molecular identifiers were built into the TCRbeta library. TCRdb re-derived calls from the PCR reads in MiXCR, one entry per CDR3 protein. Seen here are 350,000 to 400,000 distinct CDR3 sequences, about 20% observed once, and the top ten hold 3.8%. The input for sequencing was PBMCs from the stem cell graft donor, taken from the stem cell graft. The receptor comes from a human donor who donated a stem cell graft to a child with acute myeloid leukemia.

The CDR3 DNA reads as TGCGCCAGCAGCTTGTCTACTAACTATGGCTACACCTTC. Residues: CASSLSTNYGYTF. The rearrangement uses TRBV5-1 and TRBJ1-2; D is undetermined. The CDR3 runs to 13 residues. Trimming shortened V by 1 base and J by 0 bases, and 4 bases separated the two germline ends. Germline V lookup: CDR1 SGHRS, CDR2 YFSETQ.